This T cell receptor (beta chain) was captured in a study of regulatory T cells in long-lasting Graves disease. Study summary: Persistent cases took antithyroid drugs over 5 years and stayed TSH receptor antibody positive. Overall study findings and caveats: Persistent disease was associated with favored TRBV28 usage and with favored use of TRBJ1-2 and TRBJ2-5. Having only a small sample size may have limited accuracy.

Arm-PCR of CDR3 regions with iRepertoire HTBI primers generated TCR beta libraries. One entry per CDR3 protein results from TCRdb running MiXCR on the multiplex PCR reads. The top ten clones hold more than 6% of a sample with about 470,000 distinct CDR3 sequences, around a fifth of them seen once. Time point here: persistent/refractory GD, antithyroid drugs over 5 years with positive TRAb. From RNA extracted from PBMCs, the TCR library was made. EDTA tubes were used for drawing around 8.2 milliliters of peripheral blood. V gave up 0 bases and J gave up 8 bases, with 10 bases separating them. CDR3 length equals 13 residues. CDR1 and CDR2 from the germline V gene are KGHSH and LQKENI. Concerning this clonotype: Its antigen is unknown.

Sequencing was performed on peripheral blood mononuclear cells (PBMCs), taken when the disease was refractory, from a patient treated with antithyroid drugs. This clonotype originated in a female donor with Graves disease. This rearrangement joins TRBV18 to TRBJ1-1; D may be TRBD1 (5 bases). In DNA, the CDR3 is TGTGCCAGCTCACCACCGCAAGAGGGGGAAGCTTTCTTT. Translating it yields CASSPPQEGEAFF.